A single sample is the source of the 16 T cell receptor beta chains below, sequenced in a study of shared clonotypes between healthy human individuals. Data came from immunoSEQ multiplex PCR; TCRdb stores just in-frame clones and leaves some out. The sample records fewer than 550,000 clones, over 60% being singletons. The specimen was PBMCs. These receptors originate from a woman in her thirties or forties in good health. Some clones in this sample may be carry-over from other donors' samples.

The chain uses TRBV27 and TRBJ1-2, with D unresolved. The CDR3 extends over 14 amino acids. Deletions cut 0 bases from V and 4 bases from J, with 9 bases between. In germline, CDR1 is MNHEY, CDR2 SMNVEV (reference sequence). DNA of the CDR3: TGTGCCAGCAGTTTATCGCCTGTCGTCTATGGCTACACCTTC. It codes for CASSLSPVVYGYTF.

This clone was seen more than once but under ten times. The genes are TRBV7-9 and TRBJ2-2; D is uncertain. There are 11 residues in the CDR3. CDR1 is SEHNR and CDR2 is FQNEAQ in the germline V gene (reference sequence). V lost 5 bases to trimming and J lost 8 bases, with 6 bases between them. The CDR3: CASSTSGELFF. The CDR3 DNA follows: TGTGCCAGCAGCACCTCTGGGGAGCTGTTTTTT.

In this sample, this clone turned up many times. The rearrangement joins TRBV23-1 to TRBJ1-4, with 9 bases aligning to TRBD1. TRBV23-1 is noted as an ORF with a role that remains uncertain. V dropped 3 bases and J dropped 0; count of bases not matched to a gene: 14. The CDR3 covers 20 residues. CDR3 DNA: TGCGCCAGCAGTCAGCCTCCGGGACAGGGTGAATCTGCAACTAATGAAAAACTGTTTTTT. Translated: CASSQPPGQGESATNEKLFF.

J is TRBJ2-2 and V is TRBV5-1; 8 nucleotides match TRBD2. The trim removed 4 bases at V and 1 base at J, leaving 3 bases unmatched. The CDR3 spans 15 residues. CDR1 is SGHRS, CDR2 YFSETQ, per germline. Here the CDR3 reads CASSATSGNTGELFF. The CDR3 coding sequence is TGCGCCAGCAGCGCAACTAGCGGGAACACCGGGGAGCTGTTTTTT.

A few counts support this clone. The chain joins TRBV7-7 to TRBJ2-1; no clear D. CDR3 length: 15 amino acids. Trimming removed 5 bases from V and 5 bases from J, with 16 bases in between. Per germline, CDR1 SSHAT and CDR2 FNYEAQ (reference sequence). The CDR3 protein is CASSPIRERNNEQFF. The CDR3 DNA follows: TGTGCCAGCAGCCCCATAAGAGAGCGAAACAATGAGCAGTTCTTC.

V usage is TRBV9 and J usage is TRBJ2-7, with a weak D call TRBD2 (5 bases). Between the trimmed V and J ends, which lost 0 bases and 2 bases, there was a span of 9 bases. This CDR3 is built from 14 residues. Per the germline V gene, CDR1 is SGDLS and CDR2 is YYNGEE. The CDR3 DNA follows: TGTGCCAGCAGCGTAGGGACTGTCGCCTACGAGCAGTACTTC. Translated: CASSVGTVAYEQYF.

The rearrangement uses TRBV9 and TRBJ2-5; 11 bases line up with TRBD2. V lost 3 bases, J lost 4 bases, and 8 bases stayed unmatched. The germline V gene encodes CDR1 SGDLS and CDR2 YYNGEE. The CDR3 has 16 residues. The CDR3 loop reads CASSGMLAGGAETQYF. In nucleotides, the CDR3 is TGTGCCAGCAGCGGAATGTTAGCGGGGGGGGCAGAGACCCAGTACTTC.

The rearrangement uses TRBV27 and TRBJ1-1, with D hard to call. This CDR3 has 13 residues. The V end lost 6 bases, the J end lost 11 bases, and 19 bases lay between the germline ends. Germline CDR1 and CDR2: MNHEY and SMNVEV (reference sequence). The CDR3 DNA follows: TGTGCCAGCAGAGTTACCCACTCGGGGAGGGCTTTCTTT. Translating it yields CASRVTHSGRAFF.

The V gene is TRBV5-4, the J gene TRBJ2-5; perhaps D is TRBD1 or TRBD2 (5 bases each). The CDR3 consists of 15 residues. CDR1 is SGHNT and CDR2 is YYREEE in the germline V gene (reference sequence). Between the trimmed V and J ends, which lost 0 bases and 1 base, there was a span of 10 bases. This chain's CDR3 is CASSLEGSSQETQYF. For the CDR3, the DNA is TGTGCCAGCAGCTTGGAGGGGAGCTCCCAAGAGACCCAGTACTTC.

V gene TRBV6-4 combines with J gene TRBJ1-5; 7 bases agree with TRBD1. CDR3 length: 19 amino acids. Germline lookup yields CDR1 MRHNA and CDR2 SNTAGT. V shed 0 bases and J 0 bases; nucleotides not matched to a gene: 11. CDR3 loop: CASSDSSVQGLYSNQPQHF. The CDR3 DNA follows: TGTGCCAGCAGTGACTCGTCTGTACAGGGGTTATATAGCAATCAGCCCCAGCATTTT.

On this clone: The identical CDR3 is also encoded by other nucleotide sequences in the sample. The genes are TRBV28 and TRBJ2-6, with 8 bases that match TRBD2. Losses at the gene ends were 4 bases for V and 1 base for J; bases not matched to a gene: 0. Germline CDR1 and CDR2: MDHEN and SYDVKM. The CDR3 runs to 15 residues. The CDR3 DNA is TGTGCCAGCAGTTCGGGAGGGTCTGGGGCCAACGTCCTGACTTTC. Translation gives CASSSGGSGANVLTF.

The rearrangement links TRBV6-1 to TRBJ2-1, with TRBD2 matching over 10 bases. Germline V gene data show CDR1 as MNHNS and CDR2 as SASEGT. Germline trimming cut 0 bases from V and 8 bases from J; bases unmatched to any gene: 4. This CDR3 comprises 15 residues. CDR3 sequence (DNA): TGTGCCAGCAGTGAAGCATCTAGCGGGAGTTATGAGCAGTTCTTC. It is translated as CASSEASSGSYEQFF.

The CDR3 nucleotides are TGTGCCAGCAGTCCCCGCGGTGGCGCCGGGTCCAGACGGGAGCATCAGCCCCAGCATTTT. Translating gives CASSPRGGAGSRREHQPQHF. The genes are TRBV28 and TRBJ1-5; no clear D. The CDR3 spans 20 residues. The germline V and J ends were trimmed by 5 bases and 5 bases, with 31 bases remaining between them. Germline V CDR1 and CDR2: MDHEN, SYDVKM.

CDR3 loop: CASSETFIRGSYEQYF. In nucleotides, the CDR3 is TGTGCCAGCAGTGAAACGTTCATTCGGGGCTCCTACGAGCAGTACTTC. This rearrangement joins TRBV2 to TRBJ2-7; D is perhaps TRBD2 (5 bases). CDR1 SNHLY and CDR2 FYNNEI come from the germline V gene. The V gene lost 2 bases and the J gene lost 0 bases, with 14 bases spanning the gap. This CDR3 spans 16 amino acids.

This clone has only a few counts. The genes are TRBV7-2 and TRBJ1-2; a weak D match, TRBD1 (5 bases). This CDR3 is built from 14 residues. CDR1 and CDR2 from the germline V gene are SGHTA and FQGNSA. Trimming stripped 3 bases from V and 4 bases from J, with 12 bases between. The CDR3 bases are TGTGCCAGCAGCTTGGGACGGGGGGTCTATGGCTACACCTTC. It translates to CASSLGRGVYGYTF.

This CDR3 reads CASIPSVPPYEQYF. CDR3 DNA sequence: TGTGCCAGCATCCCATCGGTTCCACCATACGAGCAGTACTTC. The chain recombines TRBV28 with TRBJ2-7; no definite D call. This CDR3 has 14 residues. CDR1 MDHEN and CDR2 SYDVKM come from the germline V gene. Deletions cut 7 bases from V and 4 bases from J, with 17 bases between.